This TCR beta chain was captured in a study of siplizumab effects on memory and regulatory T cells. Study outcomes and limitations: In siplizumab conditions, mappable alloreactive CD4+ clones averaged about 69% Treg-derived, against 25% to 30% in controls. Greater diversity than memory cells seemed evident in naive T cells, which also appeared to be major alloresponse contributors.

The method was immunoSEQ multiplex PCR; TCRdb's version includes in-frame clones alone and lacks a portion of them. Of 85,000 to 130,000 clones in the sample, 85% to 95% were seen once. About this clone: Its antigen is unidentified.

V was pared by 5 bases and J by 0 bases, with 14 bases between. This CDR3 is 16 amino acids long. Germline CDR1 is SNHLY and CDR2 is FYNNEI. The rearrangement links TRBV2 to TRBJ1-3, with a possible D match to TRBD1 (5 bases). The sample comprised Tregs sorted from blood. The source of this sequence is a human donor in good health. In DNA form, the CDR3 reads TGTGCCAGCAGTTGGGGCAGGGCCCACTCTGGAAACACCATATATTTT. It yields the protein CASSWGRAHSGNTIYF. Filled out from reference TRBV2 and TRBJ1-3, the complete variable domain reads EPEVTQTPSHQVTQMGQEVILRCVPISNHLYFYWYRQILGQKVEFLVSFYNNEISEKSEIFDDQFSVERPDGSNFTLKIRSTKLEDSAMYFCASSWGRAHSGNTIYFGEGSWLTVV.